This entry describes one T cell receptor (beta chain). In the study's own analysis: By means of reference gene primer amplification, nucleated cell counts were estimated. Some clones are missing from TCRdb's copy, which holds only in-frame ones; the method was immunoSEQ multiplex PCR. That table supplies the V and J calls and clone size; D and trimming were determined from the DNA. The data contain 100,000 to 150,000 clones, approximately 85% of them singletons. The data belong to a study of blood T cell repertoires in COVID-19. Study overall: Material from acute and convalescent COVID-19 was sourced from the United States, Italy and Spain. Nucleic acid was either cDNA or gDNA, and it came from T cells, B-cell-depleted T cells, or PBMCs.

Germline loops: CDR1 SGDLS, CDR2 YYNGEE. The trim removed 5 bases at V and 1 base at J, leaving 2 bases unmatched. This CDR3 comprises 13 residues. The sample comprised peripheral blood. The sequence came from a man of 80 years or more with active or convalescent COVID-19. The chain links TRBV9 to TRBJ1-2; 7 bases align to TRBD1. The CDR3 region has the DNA TGTGCCAGCAGTAGGGACAGTAACTATGGCTACACCTTC. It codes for CASSRDSNYGYTF.